One sample yielded the 28 T cell receptor beta chains listed below, sequenced in a study of radiotherapy plus CTLA-4 blockade in lung cancer. The table came from immunoSEQ multiplex PCR; TCRdb's copy has only in-frame clones and leaves some out. The profile shows 120,000 or so clones, about four fifths of them singletons. The material was peripheral blood, obtained from a patient treated with radiotherapy plus ipilimumab. All receptors derive from a human donor with non-small cell lung cancer who had a partial response to radiotherapy plus ipilimumab.

This chain links TRBV4-3 with TRBJ2-1; TRBD1 matches 12 bases. CDR1 is LGHNA and CDR2 is YSLEER in the germline V gene. The CDR3 sequence is 18 residues long. Losses at the gene ends were 3 bases for V and 4 bases for J; bases not matched to a gene: 10. This chain's CDR3 is CASSQGQGANPRYNEQFF. The CDR3 DNA sequence: TGCGCCAGCAGCCAGGGACAGGGGGCTAACCCCAGGTACAATGAGCAGTTCTTC.

The CDR3 protein is CASSTPNRVGGQPQHF. The CDR3 nucleotides are TGTGCCAGTAGTACACCCAACAGGGTAGGGGGTCAGCCCCAGCATTTT. The chain joins TRBV19 to TRBJ1-5, with D possibly matching TRBD1 (6 bases). CDR3 length equals 16 residues. V lost 4 bases to trimming and J lost 6 bases, with 19 bases between them. Per germline, CDR1 LNHDA and CDR2 SQIVND (reference sequence).

V gene TRBV5-6 combines with J gene TRBJ1-3, with D perhaps matching TRBD1 (6 bases). Germline CDR1 and CDR2: SGHDT and YYEEEE. The CDR3 runs 14 residues. The ends were cut back, 2 bases at V and 4 bases at J, with 10 bases in the middle. The CDR3 coding sequence is TGTGCCAGCAGCTTCGGACAGAGCGGAAACACCATATATTTT. As protein: CASSFGQSGNTIYF.

Remarks on this clone: The sample contains more than one DNA sequence encoding this CDR3. This chain connects TRBV25-1 to TRBJ2-3; D is possibly TRBD2 (6 bases). This CDR3 is 14 amino acids long. The V gene's germline CDR1 is MGHDK and CDR2 SYGVNS. The V and J ends lost 3 bases and 0 bases respectively, with 7 bases between them. CDR3 sequence reads: CASSESGSTDTQYF. CDR3 in DNA: TGTGCCAGCAGTGAGAGCGGGAGCACAGATACGCAGTATTTT.

This chain connects TRBV20-1 to TRBJ2-5; D gene unclear. Deletions cut 7 bases from V and 0 bases from J, with 3 bases between. CDR1 is DFQATT and CDR2 is SNEGSKA in the germline V gene (reference sequence). CDR3 length: 10 amino acids. CDR3 nucleotides: TGCAGTGTTAACCAAGAGACCCAGTACTTC. Amino acids: CSVNQETQYF.

This sequence joins TRBV6-4 and TRBJ2-3, with TRBD2 matching 9 bases. Trimming took 5 bases from V and 2 from J; bases not matched to a gene: 8. The CDR3 extends over 16 amino acids. CDR1 MRHNA and CDR2 SNTAGT come from the germline V gene. CDR3 loop: CASSPSAGGATDTQYF. CDR3 nucleotides: TGTGCCAGCAGTCCGTCAGCGGGAGGAGCCACAGATACGCAGTATTTT.

This rearrangement joins TRBV18 to TRBJ2-7; possibly TRBD1 for D (6 bases). The CDR3 totals 15 residues. CDR1 is KGHSH, CDR2 LQKENI, per germline. Trimming took 0 bases from V and 2 from J, leaving 11 bases between them. The CDR3 region is CASSPPTGSAYEQYF. CDR3 DNA sequence: TGTGCCAGCTCACCACCGACAGGTTCGGCCTACGAGCAGTACTTC. Full variable domain (rest looked up from reference TRBV18 and TRBJ2-7): NAGVMQNPRHLVRRRGQEARLRCSPMKGHSHVYWYRQLPEEGLKFMVYLQKENIIDESGMPKERFSAEFPKEGPSILRIQQVVRGDSAAYFCASSPPTGSAYEQYFGPGTRLTVT.

The chain recombines TRBV12-5 with TRBJ2-2; D unresolved. V lost 3 bases and J lost 6, with 5 bases in between. Germline CDR1 LGHNT, CDR2 FRNRAP. The CDR3 length is 12 residues. The CDR3 loop reads CASGFNPGELFF. For the CDR3, the DNA is TGTGCTAGTGGTTTTAATCCCGGGGAGCTGTTTTTT.

The chain joins TRBV28 to TRBJ1-5; perhaps TRBD1 as D (5 bases). V lost 7 bases, J lost 3 bases, and 13 bases lay in between. This CDR3 spans 14 amino acids. The germline gives CDR1 MDHEN, CDR2 SYDVKM. In DNA, the CDR3 is TGTGCCAGCAAGCAGGGAAGGAACAATCAGCCCCAGCATTTT. Translation gives CASKQGRNNQPQHF. Combining the CDR3 with reference TRBV28 and TRBJ1-5 gives the whole variable domain DVKVTQSSRYLVKRTGEKVFLECVQDMDHENMFWYRQDPGLGLRLIYFSYDVKMKEKGDIPEGYSVSREKKERFSLILESASTNQTSMYLCASKQGRNNQPQHFGDGTRLSIL.

Concerning this clone itself: Other nucleotide sequences from this sample produce the same CDR3. The V gene is TRBV7-8, the J gene TRBJ2-7, with a weak D call TRBD1 (7 bases). The CDR3 has 13 amino acids. V dropped 0 bases and J dropped 6 bases, with 9 bases sitting between them. CDR1 is SGHVS, CDR2 FQNEAQ, per germline. This CDR3 reads CASSLAQGGEQYV. CDR3 in DNA: TGTGCCAGCAGCTTAGCTCAGGGGGGCGAGCAGTACGTC.

The V call is TRBV29-1, the J call TRBJ2-1; D perhaps matches TRBD2 (6 bases). V was cut by 1 base and J by 3 bases, with 13 bases left in between. CDR1 and CDR2 from the germline V gene are SQVTM and ANQGSEA. This CDR3 has 15 amino acids. The CDR3 sequence: CSVEGQRRVYNEQFF. DNA of the CDR3: TGCAGCGTTGAAGGGCAGCGGAGGGTCTACAATGAGCAGTTCTTC.

The J gene is TRBJ2-1, the V gene TRBV7-2, with 7 bases lining up with TRBD2. Germline values: CDR1 SGHTA, CDR2 FQGNSA. The ends lost 2 bases at V and 3 bases at J; junction bases unmatched: 4. The CDR3 is 15 residues long. CDR3 region: CASSLISGGYNEQFF. CDR3 DNA: TGTGCCAGCAGCTTAATATCGGGGGGCTACAATGAGCAGTTCTTC.

The chain joins TRBV28 to TRBJ1-5; 12 nucleotides line up with TRBD1. Germline CDR1 reads MDHEN; CDR2 reads SYDVKM. This CDR3 contains 17 residues. J lost 3 bases, V lost 3 bases, and 6 bases had no gene match. DNA of the CDR3: TGTGCCAGCAGTTTCGGCGGGACAGGGGGCTCCAATCAGCCCCAGCATTTT. This codes for CASSFGGTGGSNQPQHF.

The chain couples TRBV6-5 to TRBJ1-2; TRBD1 matches 11 bases. Trimming took 2 bases from V and 6 from J; bases not matched to a gene: 5. Germline V gene sequence: CDR1 MNHEY, CDR2 SVGAGI. CDR3 length equals 15 residues. In nucleotides, the CDR3 is TGTGCCAGCAGTTACCGGGACAGGGGGACCCATGGCTACACCTTC. Amino acid sequence: CASSYRDRGTHGYTF.

The sample holds a few counts of this clone. The rearrangement uses TRBV5-1 and TRBJ2-1; 12 bases map to TRBD2. The CDR3 has 15 amino acids. Germline V gives CDR1 SGHRS, CDR2 YFSETQ. V lost 3 bases and J lost 9; bases outside the gene matches: 7. CDR3 in amino acids: CASSWGTSGSTEQFF. DNA for the CDR3: TGCGCCAGCAGCTGGGGGACTAGCGGGTCTACTGAGCAGTTCTTC.

V is TRBV6-5 and J is TRBJ1-2; D may be TRBD1 (5 bases). The CDR3 consists of 14 residues. The germline gives CDR1 MNHEY, CDR2 SVGAGI. The ends were cut back, 7 bases at V and 1 base at J, with 13 bases in the middle. The CDR3 region is CASTDLGLNYGYTF. CDR3 DNA: TGTGCCAGCACCGACTTGGGGCTTAACTATGGCTACACCTTC.

The V gene is TRBV9, the J gene TRBJ2-2; D is undetermined. The V gene's germline CDR1 is SGDLS and CDR2 YYNGEE. The V and J ends lost 4 bases and 3 bases respectively, with 16 bases between them. The CDR3 totals 16 residues. In DNA form, the CDR3 reads TGTGCCAGCAGCCTCTCGCCCCTTACAGACACCGGGGAGCTGTTTTTT. It translates to CASSLSPLTDTGELFF. Full variable domain (remainder filled in from reference TRBV9 and TRBJ2-2): DSGVTQTPKHLITATGQRVTLRCSPRSGDLSVYWYQQSLDQGLQFLIQYYNGEERAKGNILERFSAQQFPDLHSELNLSSLELGDSALYFCASSLSPLTDTGELFFGEGSRLTVL.

The V and J genes are TRBV28 and TRBJ2-7; 8 nucleotides line up with TRBD2. CDR1 and CDR2 (germline): MDHEN, SYDVKM. The ends lost 2 bases at V and 6 bases at J; junction bases unmatched: 3. The CDR3 extends over 13 amino acids. CDR3 residues: CASSLSLAGEQYF. As DNA, the CDR3 is TGTGCCAGCAGTTTAAGTCTAGCGGGCGAGCAGTACTTC.

V and J are TRBV7-2 and TRBJ2-1; D may be TRBD2 (6 bases). Germline assignment: CDR1 SGHTA and CDR2 FQGNSA. The CDR3 is made up of 13 amino acids. The V end was cut by 6 bases, the J end by 5 bases, with 11 bases between. In DNA form, the CDR3 reads TGTGCCAGCAGTCGGGGGTCCAACAATGAGCAGTTCTTC. Protein sequence: CASSRGSNNEQFF.

The chain combines TRBV7-9 with TRBJ2-7; D unresolved. This CDR3 is built from 14 residues. Looked up from germline, CDR1 is SEHNR and CDR2 is FQNEAQ (reference sequence). The V end lost 5 bases, the J end lost 4 bases, and 15 bases lay between the germline ends. CDR3 protein: CASSRLRGSYEQYF. The CDR3 bases are TGTGCCAGCAGCCGACTCCGCGGTTCGTACGAGCAGTACTTC. Supplemented by reference TRBV7-9 and TRBJ2-7, the full variable domain reads DTGVSQNPRHKITKRGQNVTFRCDPISEHNRLYWYRQTLGQGPEFLTYFQNEAQLEKSRLLSDRFSAERPKGSFSTLEIQRTEQGDSAMYLCASSRLRGSYEQYFGPGTRLTVT.

The chain recombines TRBV19 with TRBJ2-7, with 11 bases that match TRBD1. V shed 1 base and J 6 bases; nucleotides not matched to a gene: 2. This CDR3 spans 14 amino acids. Per germline, CDR1 LNHDA and CDR2 SQIVND (reference sequence). CDR3 loop: CASSIGGTGGEQYF. Here the CDR3 DNA reads TGTGCCAGTAGTATAGGAGGGACAGGGGGCGAGCAGTACTTC.

V and J are TRBV7-9 and TRBJ2-1; 10 bases match TRBD2. Germline V lookup: CDR1 SEHNR, CDR2 FQNEAQ (reference sequence). This CDR3 is 18 amino acids long. V gave up 0 bases and J gave up 8 bases; unmatched junction bases: 13. This CDR3 is CASSLASSGRAIYDEQFF. The CDR3 DNA reads TGTGCCAGCAGCTTAGCGAGCAGCGGGAGGGCCATATACGATGAGCAGTTCTTC.

The chain carries TRBV27 and TRBJ2-1; 13 bases align to TRBD2. Germline-derived CDR1 and CDR2 are MNHEY and SMNVEV (reference sequence). This CDR3 comprises 16 residues. Trimming removed 5 bases from V and 9 bases from J; junction bases left unmatched: 10. The CDR3 coding sequence is TGTGCCAGCAGTGAGATTCTAACTAGCGGGAGGGGTGAGCAGTTCTTC. Amino acid sequence: CASSEILTSGRGEQFF.

The chain joins TRBV5-5 to TRBJ1-1; the match to TRBD1 covers 8 bases. The CDR3 totals 15 residues. J lost 2 bases, V lost 6 bases, and 9 bases had no gene match. Germline V lookup: CDR1 SGHKS, CDR2 YYEKEE (reference sequence). CDR3 nucleotides: TGTGCCAGCATCATTGTAGGACAGGGTAACACTGAAGCTTTCTTT. It codes for CASIIVGQGNTEAFF.

In the case of this clone: The junction departs from germline at one end; a sequencing error may be responsible. This rearrangement joins TRBV2 to TRBJ2-1, with TRBD2 matching over 8 bases. The CDR3 is 11 amino acids. Germline assignment: CDR1 SNHLY and CDR2 FYNNEI. The DNA of the CDR3 is TGTGCCAGCAGTAAGACTAGCGTGACAGTCTTC. This sequence encodes CASSKTSVTVF.

The chain links TRBV30 to TRBJ2-6; 8 bases fit TRBD1. Germline CDR1 is GTSNPN and CDR2 is SVGIG (reference sequence). This CDR3 is 16 amino acids long. V lost 1 base and J lost 4; bases outside the gene matches: 6. This chain's CDR3 is CAWSGQGHAGANVLTF. The CDR3 region has the DNA TGTGCCTGGAGTGGACAGGGGCACGCAGGGGCCAACGTCCTGACTTTC.

This clone was counted many times. At the DNA level, this CDR3 is encoded by other sequences in the same sample as well. The rearrangement uses TRBV5-8 and TRBJ1-3; 8 bases fit TRBD1. Germline V gene data show CDR1 as SGHTS and CDR2 as YDEGEE. CDR3 length equals 14 residues. Unmatched junction bases numbered 3, after V lost 3 bases and J lost 4 bases. In nucleotides, the CDR3 is TGTGCCAGCAGCTCGACAGGGGTAGGAAACACCATATATTTT. It encodes CASSSTGVGNTIYF.

V usage is TRBV5-1 and J usage is TRBJ2-5; TRBD1 is a possible D gene (5 bases). V was pared by 4 bases and J by 2 bases, with 12 bases between. Germline V gene data show CDR1 as SGHRS and CDR2 as YFSETQ. The CDR3 length is 14 residues. The CDR3 is CASSTDSQQETQYF. The CDR3 nucleotides are TGCGCCAGCAGCACAGACAGTCAGCAAGAGACCCAGTACTTC.